A selection of T cell receptor beta chains follows, all from one sample in a study of blood T cell repertoires in COVID-19. Using immunoSEQ multiplex PCR, the repertoire was profiled, and TCRdb retains in-frame clones only, with some absent. The top ten clones hold about 10% of a sample with under 150,000 clones, around nine tenths of them seen once. Sequenced: peripheral blood. Receptors were obtained from a man aged 45-65 years with active or convalescent COVID-19. Each CDR3 is given with its conserved first and last residue. Fields, in order: clone size, V gene, J gene, CDR3 protein. Rows may omit the clone size; those that give it use once, few, many or a size class.

abundance: -; v_gene: TRBV24-1; j_gene: TRBJ2-1; CDR3aa: CATSVPGGDRQQFF
abundance: -; v_gene: TRBV28; j_gene: TRBJ1-5; CDR3aa: CASSRRSQAQHF
abundance: -; v_gene: TRBV5-1; j_gene: TRBJ1-6; CDR3aa: CASRSDRGTPLHF
abundance: -; v_gene: TRBV5-6; j_gene: TRBJ2-1; CDR3aa: CASSPWTDDNEQFF
abundance: -; v_gene: TRBV5-1; j_gene: TRBJ2-1; CDR3aa: CASRPPGLAGVNEQFF
abundance: once; v_gene: TRBV11-3; j_gene: TRBJ2-3; CDR3aa: CASSSGQGAGDTQYF
abundance: -; v_gene: TRBV3-1/TRBV3-2; j_gene: TRBJ2-7; CDR3aa: CASSRRTSRGYEQYF
abundance: -; v_gene: TRBV19; j_gene: TRBJ1-5; CDR3aa: CASSMARLNQPQHF
abundance: -; v_gene: TRBV2; j_gene: TRBJ1-1; CDR3aa: CASKVGTGLHTEAFF
abundance: -; v_gene: TRBV7-2; j_gene: TRBJ2-2; CDR3aa: CASSNHGQNTGELFF
abundance: -; v_gene: TRBV5-1; j_gene: TRBJ2-2; CDR3aa: CASTLTVAVGTGELFF
abundance: -; v_gene: TRBV19; j_gene: TRBJ2-5; CDR3aa: CASTPGQGRETQYF
abundance: -; v_gene: TRBV2; j_gene: TRBJ1-4; CDR3aa: CASRGDSGTRDEKLFF
abundance: -; v_gene: TRBV9; j_gene: TRBJ1-5; CDR3aa: CARPAGTVINQPQHF
abundance: -; v_gene: TRBV6-1; j_gene: TRBJ2-5; CDR3aa: CASSETSGRIETQYF
abundance: -; v_gene: TRBV27; j_gene: TRBJ1-3; CDR3aa: CASSFRSGVSGNTIYF
abundance: -; v_gene: TRBV6-6; j_gene: TRBJ2-1; CDR3aa: CASSRPLTSSYNEQFF
abundance: -; v_gene: TRBV10-3; j_gene: TRBJ1-1; CDR3aa: CAISEPSTTEAFF
abundance: many; v_gene: TRBV24-1; j_gene: TRBJ1-5; CDR3aa: CATSVGSNQPQHF
abundance: few; v_gene: TRBV3-1/TRBV3-2; j_gene: TRBJ1-4; CDR3aa: CASRPTDPTNEKLFF
abundance: -; v_gene: TRBV6-5; j_gene: TRBJ1-1; CDR3aa: CASSHPGQGLTEAFF
abundance: -; v_gene: TRBV5-1; j_gene: TRBJ2-7; CDR3aa: CASSLAASSSYEQYF
abundance: -; v_gene: TRBV19; j_gene: TRBJ1-3; CDR3aa: CASWDRRSSGNTIYF
abundance: -; v_gene: TRBV6-5; j_gene: TRBJ2-7; CDR3aa: CASSSGTGSHEQYF
abundance: -; v_gene: TRBV6-1; j_gene: TRBJ2-5; CDR3aa: CASNSGQETQYF
abundance: -; v_gene: TRBV7-2; j_gene: TRBJ1-5; CDR3aa: CASSPGQINQPQHF
abundance: once; v_gene: TRBV6-2/TRBV6-3; j_gene: TRBJ2-4; CDR3aa: CASSYSDRQSIQYF
abundance: few; v_gene: TRBV9; j_gene: TRBJ2-1; CDR3aa: CASSVNLLAGGLSYNEQFF
abundance: -; v_gene: TRBV28; j_gene: TRBJ2-2; CDR3aa: CASSLHSIGELFF
abundance: once; v_gene: TRBV28; j_gene: TRBJ2-7; CDR3aa: CASSLKAYEQYF
abundance: -; v_gene: TRBV7-7; j_gene: TRBJ2-2; CDR3aa: CASSLQQNTGELFF